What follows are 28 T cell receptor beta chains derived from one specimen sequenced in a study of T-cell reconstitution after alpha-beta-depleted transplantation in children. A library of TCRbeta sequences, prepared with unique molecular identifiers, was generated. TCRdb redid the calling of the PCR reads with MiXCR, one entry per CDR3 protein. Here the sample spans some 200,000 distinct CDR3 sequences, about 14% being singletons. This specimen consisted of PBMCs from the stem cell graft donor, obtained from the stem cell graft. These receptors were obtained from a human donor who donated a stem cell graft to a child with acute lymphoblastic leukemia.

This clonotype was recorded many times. CDR3 nucleotide sequence: TGTGCCAGCAGCCAAATGGCTTGGGGATTTGGGGCCAACGTCCTGACTTTC. This encodes CASSQMAWGFGANVLTF. The J gene is TRBJ2-6, the V gene TRBV3-1; D is unresolved. CDR1 is LGHDT and CDR2 is YNNKEL in the germline V gene (reference sequence). V lost 2 bases and J 3 bases, leaving 14 bases between the germline ends. This CDR3 comprises 17 residues.

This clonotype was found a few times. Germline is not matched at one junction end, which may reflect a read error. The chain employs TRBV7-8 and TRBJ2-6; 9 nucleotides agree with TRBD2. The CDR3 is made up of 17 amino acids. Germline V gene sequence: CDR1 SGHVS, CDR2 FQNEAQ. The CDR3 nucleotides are TGTGCCAGCAGCTTAACTAGCGGGCCCTCTGGGGCCAACGGCCTGACTTTC. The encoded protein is CASSLTSGPSGANGLTF.

The CDR3 DNA reads TGTGCCAGCAGTCCCTCCGGACAGGGGACTGAAGCTTTCTTT. It translates to CASSPSGQGTEAFF. The chain carries TRBV12-3 or TRBV12-4 and TRBJ1-1, with 9 bases aligning to TRBD1. This CDR3 region has 14 residues. The V segment lost 5 bases and the J segment 5 bases; nucleotides outside the gene matches: 6.

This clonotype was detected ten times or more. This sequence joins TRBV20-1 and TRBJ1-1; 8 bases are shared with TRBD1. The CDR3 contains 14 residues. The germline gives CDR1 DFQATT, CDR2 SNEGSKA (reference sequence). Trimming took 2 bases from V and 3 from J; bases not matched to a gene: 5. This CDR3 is CSARPRQGYTEAFF. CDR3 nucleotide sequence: TGCAGTGCTAGACCTCGACAGGGGTACACTGAAGCTTTCTTT.

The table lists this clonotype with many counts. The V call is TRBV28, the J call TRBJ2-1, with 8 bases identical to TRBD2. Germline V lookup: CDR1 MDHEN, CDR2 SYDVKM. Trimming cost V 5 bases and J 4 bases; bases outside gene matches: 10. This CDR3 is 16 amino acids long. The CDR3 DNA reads TGTGCCAGCAGTCCAACTAGCGGAGAGGATTACAATGAGCAGTTCTTC. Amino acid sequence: CASSPTSGEDYNEQFF.

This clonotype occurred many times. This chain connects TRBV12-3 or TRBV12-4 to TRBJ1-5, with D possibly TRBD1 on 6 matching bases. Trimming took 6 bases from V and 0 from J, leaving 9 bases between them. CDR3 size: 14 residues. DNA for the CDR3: TGTGCCAGCAGCGGACAGTATAGCAATCAGCCCCAGCATTTT. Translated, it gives CASSGQYSNQPQHF.

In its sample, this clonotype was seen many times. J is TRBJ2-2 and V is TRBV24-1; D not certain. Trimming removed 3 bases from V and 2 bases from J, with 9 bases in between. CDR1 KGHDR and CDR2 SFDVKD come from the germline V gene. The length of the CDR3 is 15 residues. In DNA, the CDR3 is TGTGCCACCAGTGATCCCAGTGGAAACACCGGGGAGCTGTTTTTT. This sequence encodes CATSDPSGNTGELFF.

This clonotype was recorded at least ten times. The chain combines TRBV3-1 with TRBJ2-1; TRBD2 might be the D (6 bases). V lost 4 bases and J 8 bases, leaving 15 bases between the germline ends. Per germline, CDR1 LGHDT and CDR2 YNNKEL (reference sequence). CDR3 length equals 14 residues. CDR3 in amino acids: CASSLLLGGDEQFF. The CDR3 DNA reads TGTGCCAGCAGCCTCCTACTGGGAGGAGATGAGCAGTTCTTC.

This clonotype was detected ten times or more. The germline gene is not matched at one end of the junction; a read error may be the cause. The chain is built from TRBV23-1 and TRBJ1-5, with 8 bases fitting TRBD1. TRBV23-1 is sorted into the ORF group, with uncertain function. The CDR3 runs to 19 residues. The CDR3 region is CASSKSDRGIHSSRQPQHF. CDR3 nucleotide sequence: TGCGCCAGCAGTAAATCCGACAGGGGTATTCATTCTTCCCGGCAGCCCCAGCATTTT.

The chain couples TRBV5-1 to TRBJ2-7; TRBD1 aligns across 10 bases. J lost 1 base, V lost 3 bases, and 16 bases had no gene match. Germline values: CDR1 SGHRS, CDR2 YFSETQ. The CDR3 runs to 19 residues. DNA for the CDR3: TGCGCCAGCAGCTGGAGAACCGGGACAGGGGATCCACAGTCCTACGAGCAGTACTTC. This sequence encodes CASSWRTGTGDPQSYEQYF. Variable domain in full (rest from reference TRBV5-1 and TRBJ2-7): KAGVTQTPRYLIKTRGQQVTLSCSPISGHRSVSWYQQTPGQGLQFLFEYFSETQRNKGNFPGRFSGRQFSNSRSEMNVSTLELGDSALYLCASSWRTGTGDPQSYEQYFGPGTRLTVT.

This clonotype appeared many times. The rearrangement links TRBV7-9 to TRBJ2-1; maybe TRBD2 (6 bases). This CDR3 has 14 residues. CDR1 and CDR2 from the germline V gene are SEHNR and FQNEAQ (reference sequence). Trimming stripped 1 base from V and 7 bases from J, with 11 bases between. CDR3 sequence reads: CASSLELAANEQFF. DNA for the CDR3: TGTGCCAGCAGCTTAGAACTAGCAGCAAATGAGCAGTTCTTC.

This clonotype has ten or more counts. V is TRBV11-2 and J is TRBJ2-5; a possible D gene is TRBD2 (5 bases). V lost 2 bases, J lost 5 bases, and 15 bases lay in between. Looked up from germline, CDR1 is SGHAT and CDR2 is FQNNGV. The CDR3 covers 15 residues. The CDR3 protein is CASSLQALRGETQYF. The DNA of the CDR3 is TGTGCCAGCAGCTTACAGGCCTTACGCGGGGAGACCCAGTACTTC.

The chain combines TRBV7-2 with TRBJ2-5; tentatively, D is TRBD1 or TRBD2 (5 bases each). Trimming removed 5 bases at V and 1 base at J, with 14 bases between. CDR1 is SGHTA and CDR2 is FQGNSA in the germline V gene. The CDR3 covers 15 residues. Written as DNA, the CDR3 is TGTGCCAGCAGCCCCCCGGGGACCATCCAAGAGACCCAGTACTTC. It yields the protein CASSPPGTIQETQYF. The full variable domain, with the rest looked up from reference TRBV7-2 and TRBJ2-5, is GAGVSQSPSNKVTEKGKDVELRCDPISGHTALYWYRQSLGQGLEFLIYFQGNSAPDKSGLPSDRFSAERTGGSVSTLTIQRTQQEDSAVYLCASSPPGTIQETQYFGPGTRLLVL.

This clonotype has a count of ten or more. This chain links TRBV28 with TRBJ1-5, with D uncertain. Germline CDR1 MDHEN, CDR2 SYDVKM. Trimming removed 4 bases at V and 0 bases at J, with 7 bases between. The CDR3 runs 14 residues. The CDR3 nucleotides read TGTGCCAGCAGTTCGGTTGCTAGCAATCAGCCCCAGCATTTT. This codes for CASSSVASNQPQHF.

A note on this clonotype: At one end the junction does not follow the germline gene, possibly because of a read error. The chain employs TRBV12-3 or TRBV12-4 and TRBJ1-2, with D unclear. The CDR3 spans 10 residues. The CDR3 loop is CASSPSDCCF. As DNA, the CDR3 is TGTGCCAGCAGTCCCTCGGACTGCTGTTTC.

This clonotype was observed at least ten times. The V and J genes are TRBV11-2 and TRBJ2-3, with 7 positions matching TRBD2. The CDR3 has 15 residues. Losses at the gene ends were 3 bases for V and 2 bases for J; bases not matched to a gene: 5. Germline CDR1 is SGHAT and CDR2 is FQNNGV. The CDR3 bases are TGTGCCAGCAGCTTTGGCGGGACTAACACAGATACGCAGTATTTT. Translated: CASSFGGTNTDTQYF.

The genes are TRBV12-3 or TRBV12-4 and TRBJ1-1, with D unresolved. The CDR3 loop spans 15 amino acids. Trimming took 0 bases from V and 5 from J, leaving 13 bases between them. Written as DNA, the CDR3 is TGTGCCAGCAGTTTAGCGTATAACCGGGGTACTGAAGCTTTCTTT. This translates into CASSLAYNRGTEAFF.

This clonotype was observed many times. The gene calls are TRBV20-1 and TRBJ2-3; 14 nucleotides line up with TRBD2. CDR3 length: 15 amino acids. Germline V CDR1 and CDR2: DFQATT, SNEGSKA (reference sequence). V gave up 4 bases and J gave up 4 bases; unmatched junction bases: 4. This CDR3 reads CSATQGLAGADTQYF. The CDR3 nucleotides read TGCAGTGCTACACAGGGACTAGCGGGAGCAGATACGCAGTATTTT.

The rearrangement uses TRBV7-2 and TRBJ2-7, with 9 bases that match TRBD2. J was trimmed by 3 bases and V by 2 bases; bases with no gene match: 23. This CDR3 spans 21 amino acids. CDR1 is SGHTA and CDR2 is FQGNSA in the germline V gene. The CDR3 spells CASSLSQFGLAHRHNNYEQYF. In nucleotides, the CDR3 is TGTGCCAGCAGCTTATCCCAATTCGGACTAGCGCATCGACACAATAACTACGAGCAGTACTTC. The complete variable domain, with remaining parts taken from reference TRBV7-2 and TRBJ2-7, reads GAGVSQSPSNKVTEKGKDVELRCDPISGHTALYWYRQSLGQGLEFLIYFQGNSAPDKSGLPSDRFSAERTGGSVSTLTIQRTQQEDSAVYLCASSLSQFGLAHRHNNYEQYFGPGTRLTVT.

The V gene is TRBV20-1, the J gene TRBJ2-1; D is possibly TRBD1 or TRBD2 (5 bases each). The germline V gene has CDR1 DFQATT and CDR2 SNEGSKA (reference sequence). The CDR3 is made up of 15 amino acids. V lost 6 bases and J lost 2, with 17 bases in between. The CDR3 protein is CSAPGTAATYNEQFF. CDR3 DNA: TGCAGTGCCCCCGGGACGGCCGCTACCTACAATGAGCAGTTCTTC.

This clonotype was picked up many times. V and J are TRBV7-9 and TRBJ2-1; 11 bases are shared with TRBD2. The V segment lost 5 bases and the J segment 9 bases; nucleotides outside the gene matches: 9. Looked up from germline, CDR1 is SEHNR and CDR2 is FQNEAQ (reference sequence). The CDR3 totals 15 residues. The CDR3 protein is CASSLISGRVGEQFF. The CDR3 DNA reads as TGTGCCAGCAGCCTCATTAGCGGGAGGGTTGGTGAGCAGTTCTTC.

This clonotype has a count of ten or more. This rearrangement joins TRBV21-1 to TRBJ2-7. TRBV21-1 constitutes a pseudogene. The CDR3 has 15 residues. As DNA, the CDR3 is TGTGCCAGCAAACTATTCAGAACCAGAAATTACGAGCAGTACTTC. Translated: CASKLFRTRNYEQYF.

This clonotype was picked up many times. The CDR3 DNA reads TGTGCCAGCAGCTTGAGCGGGAGTGTCACCGGGGAGCTGTTTTTT. Residues: CASSLSGSVTGELFF. The chain has TRBV11-2 and TRBJ2-2; TRBD2 matches 8 bases. J lost 4 bases, V lost 3 bases, and 4 bases had no gene match. Germline CDR1 SGHAT, CDR2 FQNNGV. This CDR3 contains 15 residues.

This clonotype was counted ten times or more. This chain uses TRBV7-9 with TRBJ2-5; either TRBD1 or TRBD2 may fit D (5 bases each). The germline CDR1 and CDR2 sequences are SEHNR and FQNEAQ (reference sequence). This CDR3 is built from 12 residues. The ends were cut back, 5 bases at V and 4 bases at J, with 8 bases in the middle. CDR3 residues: CASSRDGETQYF. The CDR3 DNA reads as TGTGCCAGCAGCAGGGACGGAGAGACCCAGTACTTC.

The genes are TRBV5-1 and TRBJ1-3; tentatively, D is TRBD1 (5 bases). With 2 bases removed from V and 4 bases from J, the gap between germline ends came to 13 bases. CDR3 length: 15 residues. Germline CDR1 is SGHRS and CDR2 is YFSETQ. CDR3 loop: CASSLWGEPGNTIYF. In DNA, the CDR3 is TGCGCCAGCAGCTTATGGGGGGAACCCGGAAACACCATATATTTT.

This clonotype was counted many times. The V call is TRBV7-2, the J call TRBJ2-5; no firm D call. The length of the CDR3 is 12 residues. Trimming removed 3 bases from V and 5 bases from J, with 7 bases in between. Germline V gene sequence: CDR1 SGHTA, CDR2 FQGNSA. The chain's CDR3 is CASSFEWETQYF. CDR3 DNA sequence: TGTGCCAGCAGCTTCGAGTGGGAGACCCAGTACTTC.

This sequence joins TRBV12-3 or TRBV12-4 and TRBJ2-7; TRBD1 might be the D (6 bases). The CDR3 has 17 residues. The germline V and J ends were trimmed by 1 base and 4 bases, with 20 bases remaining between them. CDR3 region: CASSLGILGTTFYEQYF. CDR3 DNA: TGTGCCAGCAGTTTAGGCATTTTAGGGACAACGTTTTACGAGCAGTACTTC.

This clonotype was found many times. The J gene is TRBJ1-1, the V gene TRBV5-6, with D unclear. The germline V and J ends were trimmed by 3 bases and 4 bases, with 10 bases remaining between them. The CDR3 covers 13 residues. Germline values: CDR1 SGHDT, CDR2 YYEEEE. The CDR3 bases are TGTGCCAGCAGCTCTCTGTCGGCCACTGAAGCTTTCTTT. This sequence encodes CASSSLSATEAFF.